One sample yielded the 26 T cell receptor beta chains listed below, sequenced in a study of control samples from healthy donors and cancer patients. This table comes from immunoSEQ multiplex PCR, and its TCRdb copy is limited to in-frame clones, with some not included. The sample has approximately 90,000 clones, less than 85% seen once. The specimen was PBMCs. Receptor source: a man between 65 and 79 years old with lung cancer.

This chain uses TRBV4-3 with TRBJ2-7; D not certain. Looked up from germline, CDR1 is LGHNA and CDR2 is YSLEER. The V end was cut by 0 bases, the J end by 1 base, with 4 bases between. The CDR3 spans 13 residues. The DNA for the CDR3 is TGCGCCAGCAGCCAAGACAGGTCCTACGAGCAGTACTTC. It encodes CASSQDRSYEQYF.

The V call is TRBV2, the J call TRBJ1-2; 10 bases match TRBD1. Germline assignment: CDR1 SNHLY and CDR2 FYNNEI. V lost 3 bases and J lost 2; bases outside the gene matches: 9. This CDR3 is built from 17 residues. The CDR3 bases are TGTGCCAGCAGTGATAGACAGGGGGCGGTTTTAAACTATGGCTACACCTTC. Protein sequence: CASSDRQGAVLNYGYTF.

The rearrangement uses TRBV28 and TRBJ1-5; no reliable D call. Germline V gene sequence: CDR1 MDHEN, CDR2 SYDVKM. Trimming cost V 3 bases and J 6 bases, with 6 bases left between them. The CDR3 is 12 amino acids. The CDR3, as DNA: TGTGCCAGCAGTTTGCTAGGTCAGCCCCAGCATTTT. This encodes CASSLLGQPQHF. The full variable domain, completed using reference TRBV28 and TRBJ1-5, is DVKVTQSSRYLVKRTGEKVFLECVQDMDHENMFWYRQDPGLGLRLIYFSYDVKMKEKGDIPEGYSVSREKKERFSLILESASTNQTSMYLCASSLLGQPQHFGDGTRLSIL.

The V call is TRBV3-1 (or the pseudogene TRBV3-2), the J call TRBJ2-3, with 7 nucleotides matching TRBD2. With 1 base clipped from V and 6 bases from J, the junction kept 7 bases outside the gene matches. Per germline, CDR1 LGHDT and CDR2 YNNKEL (reference sequence). The CDR3 sequence is 15 residues long. CDR3 sequence reads: CASSQVKGREDTQYF. Here the CDR3 DNA reads TGTGCCAGCAGCCAAGTTAAGGGGCGGGAGGATACGCAGTATTTT.

This clone came up once. The CDR3 nucleotides are TGTGCCTGGAGTGATGGCAGTCCTTCACCCCTCCACTTT. This codes for CAWSDGSPSPLHF. The chain links TRBV30 to TRBJ1-6, with D uncertain. Germline V lookup: CDR1 GTSNPN, CDR2 SVGIG (reference sequence). Trimming removed 1 base from V and 9 bases from J, with 10 bases in between. CDR3 length: 13 residues.

The genes are TRBV6-1 and TRBJ2-3; the match to TRBD2 covers 11 bases. Germline V gene sequence: CDR1 MNHNS, CDR2 SASEGT. This CDR3 spans 16 amino acids. After removal of 0 bases from V and 7 bases from J, the junction contained 6 bases not matched to a gene. CDR3 residues: CASSEAATSGGYTQYF. DNA of the CDR3: TGTGCCAGCAGTGAAGCGGCAACTAGCGGGGGTTATACGCAGTATTTT.

The J gene is TRBJ2-2, the V gene TRBV5-1, with TRBD2 matching over 9 bases. J gave up 7 bases and V 4 bases, and 11 bases lay outside the gene matches. The CDR3 is 16 residues long. Looked up from germline, CDR1 is SGHRS and CDR2 is YFSETQ. In DNA, the CDR3 is TGCGCCAGCAGCCCAAGTCGCGGGGGGGCCTTCGGGGAGCTGTTTTTT. Amino acid sequence: CASSPSRGGAFGELFF. Full variable domain (rest looked up from reference TRBV5-1 and TRBJ2-2): KAGVTQTPRYLIKTRGQQVTLSCSPISGHRSVSWYQQTPGQGLQFLFEYFSETQRNKGNFPGRFSGRQFSNSRSEMNVSTLELGDSALYLCASSPSRGGAFGELFFGEGSRLTVL.

The chain links TRBV2 to TRBJ2-1; D remains unclear. CDR1 SNHLY and CDR2 FYNNEI come from the germline V gene. The CDR3 consists of 16 residues. The V end lost 10 bases, the J end lost 2 bases, and 21 bases lay between the germline ends. The CDR3 DNA is TGTGCCAAGCGACGTTTGGACGTAATGACCTACAATGAGCAGTTCTTC. Protein: CAKRRLDVMTYNEQFF.

This chain uses TRBV6-5 with TRBJ2-3; 7 nucleotides match TRBD1. Per the germline V gene, CDR1 is MNHEY and CDR2 is SVGAGI. V shed 2 bases and J 4 bases; nucleotides not matched to a gene: 3. The CDR3 covers 14 residues. CDR3: CASSYEGASDTQYF. The CDR3, as DNA: TGTGCCAGCAGTTACGAGGGGGCCTCAGATACGCAGTATTTT.

The V call is TRBV19, the J call TRBJ1-5; maybe TRBD1 (5 bases). The CDR3 contains 16 residues. V was clipped by 6 bases and J by 2 bases, with 17 bases between them. The V gene's germline CDR1 is LNHDA and CDR2 SQIVND (reference sequence). CDR3 in DNA: TGTGCCAGTAGCCCGGCCGGGGGGAAACGCAATCAGCCCCAGCATTTT. Protein: CASSPAGGKRNQPQHF.

The chain couples TRBV2 to TRBJ1-4; no firm D call. The CDR3 contains 13 residues. Deletions cut 4 bases from V and 6 bases from J, with 9 bases between. Germline CDR1 and CDR2: SNHLY and FYNNEI. CDR3 nucleotides: TGTGCCAGCAGTGCCGACACCTATGAAAAACTGTTTTTT. Protein sequence: CASSADTYEKLFF.

The chain joins TRBV5-1 to TRBJ2-1; TRBD1 might be the D (6 bases). V was clipped by 1 base and J by 5 bases, with 10 bases between them. Germline lookup yields CDR1 SGHRS and CDR2 YFSETQ. This CDR3 spans 14 amino acids. CDR3 protein: CASSLLQGNNEQFF. The CDR3 DNA reads TGCGCCAGCAGCTTGTTACAGGGAAACAATGAGCAGTTCTTC.

V gene TRBV7-9 combines with J gene TRBJ2-7; possibly TRBD2 for D (5 bases). This CDR3 has 12 amino acids. From germline, CDR1 is SEHNR and CDR2 FQNEAQ (reference sequence). Between the trimmed V and J ends, which lost 7 bases and 5 bases, there was a span of 12 bases. This CDR3 reads CASTESGNEQYF. The DNA for the CDR3 is TGTGCCAGCACCGAATCGGGGAACGAGCAGTACTTC.

The V call is TRBV12-5, the J call TRBJ2-7, with 8 bases lining up with TRBD1. The CDR3 contains 16 residues. The ends lost 1 base at V and 4 bases at J; junction bases unmatched: 9. Looked up from germline, CDR1 is LGHNT and CDR2 is FRNRAP. The CDR3 DNA is TGTGCTAGTGGTTTGGGGCGTTCGACAGGGGTTTACGAGCAGTACTTC. Translated, it gives CASGLGRSTGVYEQYF.

Turning to this clone: This sample includes further DNA sequences coding for the same CDR3. The CDR3, as DNA: TGTGCCAGCAGCCAGGGGTCCTACGAGCAGTACTTC. Translated, it gives CASSQGSYEQYF. The J gene is TRBJ2-7, the V gene TRBV3-1 (or the pseudogene TRBV3-2); D call uncertain. Trimming took 3 bases from V and 1 from J, leaving 4 bases between them. The CDR3 sequence is 12 residues long. The germline gives CDR1 LGHDT, CDR2 YNNKEL (reference sequence).

Only one count was recorded for this clone. The chain links TRBV6-5 to TRBJ2-5, with D possibly TRBD1 on 5 matching bases. Trimming cost V 0 bases and J 5 bases, with 10 bases left between them. Germline V lookup: CDR1 MNHEY, CDR2 SVGAGI. The CDR3 loop spans 14 amino acids. As DNA, the CDR3 is TGTGCCAGCAGTTACTCGAAGGGGCTGGAGACCCAGTACTTC. Protein product: CASSYSKGLETQYF.

V is TRBV7-2 and J is TRBJ2-1, with TRBD1 matching over 8 bases. This CDR3 is built from 15 residues. V was clipped by 5 bases and J by 8 bases; unmatched bases: 11. CDR1 is SGHTA and CDR2 is FQGNSA in the germline V gene. CDR3 protein: CASSQDRAVGYEQFF. The CDR3 coding sequence is TGTGCCAGCAGCCAGGACAGGGCGGTGGGGTATGAGCAGTTCTTC.

This clone appeared a few times. The chain employs TRBV30 and TRBJ1-3; 9 bases are shared with TRBD1. The CDR3 runs 14 residues. V was clipped by 6 bases and J by 3 bases; unmatched bases: 6. CDR1 and CDR2 from the germline V gene are GTSNPN and SVGIG (reference sequence). CDR3 bases: TGTGCCTGCCCAACAGGGGGCCTTGGAAACACCATATATTTT. Translating it yields CACPTGGLGNTIYF.

V usage is TRBV6-5 and J usage is TRBJ1-2, with D unresolved. Germline values: CDR1 MNHEY, CDR2 SVGAGI. With 8 bases removed from V and 2 bases from J, the gap between germline ends came to 12 bases. There are 13 residues in the CDR3. In DNA, the CDR3 is TGTGCCAGCGCACCGTCAGCCAACTATGGCTACACCTTC. Amino acid sequence: CASAPSANYGYTF.

The V and J genes are TRBV9 and TRBJ2-7, with D perhaps TRBD1 (6 bases). Trimming took 2 bases from V and 4 from J, leaving 13 bases between them. The CDR3 sequence is 14 residues long. The germline gives CDR1 SGDLS, CDR2 YYNGEE. CDR3 nucleotide sequence: TGTGCCAGCAGCGTTGATCAACAGGGTTACGAGCAGTACTTC. Translating gives CASSVDQQGYEQYF.

The rearrangement links TRBV11-3 to TRBJ2-1; D is possibly TRBD1 (6 bases). This CDR3 contains 17 residues. Trimming left V 5 bases short and J 0 bases short, with 17 bases between. Germline V gives CDR1 SGHNT, CDR2 YENEEA. CDR3 DNA sequence: TGTGCCAGCAGCGCGACCGACAGGTGGAGCTCCTACAATGAGCAGTTCTTC. Amino acids: CASSATDRWSSYNEQFF.

This clone is a singleton in its sample. The chain joins TRBV5-8 to TRBJ1-4, with 9 nucleotides matching TRBD1. Germline V gene sequence: CDR1 SGHTS, CDR2 YDEGEE. CDR3 length: 14 residues. V was clipped by 4 bases and J by 8 bases; unmatched bases: 6. CDR3 DNA: TGTGCCAGCAGCCAAGGACAGGGGATCGAAAAACTGTTTTTT. Its translation: CASSQGQGIEKLFF.

This sequence joins TRBV7-9 and TRBJ1-5, with D perhaps TRBD1 (6 bases). V was clipped by 1 base and J by 9 bases, with 10 bases between them. The CDR3 is made up of 13 amino acids. CDR1 SEHNR and CDR2 FQNEAQ come from the germline V gene (reference sequence). DNA of the CDR3: TGTGCCAGCAGCTTAGAGGGCAGGGGGCCCCAGCATTTT. Amino acids: CASSLEGRGPQHF.

This chain links TRBV6-2 or TRBV6-3 with TRBJ1-2; 10 bases fit TRBD1. V lost 6 bases and J lost 8; bases outside the gene matches: 3. CDR3 length equals 12 residues. The V gene's germline CDR1 is MNHEY and CDR2 SVGEGT. CDR3 DNA: TGTGCCAGCAGCCAGACAGGGGGCGGCTACACCTTC. Its protein is CASSQTGGGYTF.

The chain combines TRBV2 with TRBJ2-3; 9 bases line up with TRBD2. The V segment lost 6 bases and the J segment 1 base; nucleotides outside the gene matches: 8. The CDR3 consists of 16 residues. Per germline, CDR1 SNHLY and CDR2 FYNNEI. The CDR3 DNA follows: TGTGCCAGCAGCCCCCTGGGACTAGCTCGCACAGATACGCAGTATTTT. Translating it yields CASSPLGLARTDTQYF.

This chain connects TRBV7-2 to TRBJ1-4, with unresolved D. Germline V lookup: CDR1 SGHTA, CDR2 FQGNSA. The CDR3 is 15 amino acids. V lost 0 bases and J lost 2, with 7 bases in between. The CDR3 nucleotides are TGTGCCAGCAGCTTAGCCCGACGGACTAATGAAAAACTGTTTTTT. It specifies CASSLARRTNEKLFF.